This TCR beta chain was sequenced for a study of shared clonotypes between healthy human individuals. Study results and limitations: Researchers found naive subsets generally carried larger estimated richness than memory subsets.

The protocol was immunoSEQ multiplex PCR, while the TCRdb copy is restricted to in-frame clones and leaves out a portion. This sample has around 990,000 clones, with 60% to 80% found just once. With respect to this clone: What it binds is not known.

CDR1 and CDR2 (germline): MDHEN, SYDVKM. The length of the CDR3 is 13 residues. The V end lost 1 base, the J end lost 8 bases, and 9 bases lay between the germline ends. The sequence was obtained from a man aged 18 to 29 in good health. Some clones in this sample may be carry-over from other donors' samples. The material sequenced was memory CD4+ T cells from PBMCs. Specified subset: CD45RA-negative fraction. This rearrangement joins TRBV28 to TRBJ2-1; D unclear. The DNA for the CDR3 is TGTGCCAGCAGTTTATTCACCGGGCATGAGCAGTTCTTC. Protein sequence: CASSLFTGHEQFF.